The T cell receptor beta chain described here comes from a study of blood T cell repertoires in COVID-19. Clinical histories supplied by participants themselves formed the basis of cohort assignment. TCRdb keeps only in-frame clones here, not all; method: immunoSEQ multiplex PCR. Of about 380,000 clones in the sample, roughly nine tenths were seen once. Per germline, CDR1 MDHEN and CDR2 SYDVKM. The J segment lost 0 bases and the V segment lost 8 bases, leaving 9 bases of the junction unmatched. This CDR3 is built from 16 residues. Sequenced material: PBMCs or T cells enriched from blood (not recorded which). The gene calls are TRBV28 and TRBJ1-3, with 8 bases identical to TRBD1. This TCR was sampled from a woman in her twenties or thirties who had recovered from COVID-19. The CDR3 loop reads CASGPHGTGSGNTIYF. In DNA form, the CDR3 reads TGTGCCAGCGGTCCCCACGGGACAGGCTCTGGAAACACCATATATTTT. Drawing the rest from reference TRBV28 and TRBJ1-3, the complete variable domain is DVKVTQSSRYLVKRTGEKVFLECVQDMDHENMFWYRQDPGLGLRLIYFSYDVKMKEKGDIPEGYSVSREKKERFSLILESASTNQTSMYLCASGPHGTGSGNTIYFGEGSWLTVV.